These T cell receptor beta chains were read from a single sample in a study of cytomegalovirus exposure and HLA in healthy donors. Measured with immunoSEQ multiplex PCR; TCRdb has only the in-frame clones, and not every one. Of 100,000 to 150,000 clones in the sample, roughly 94% were seen once. Sample: PBMCs. The receptors were sampled from a woman aged 18-29 years in good health and CMV-seronegative. The CDR3 runs from the conserved cysteine through the conserved F or W. D genes are given only for firm matches. The size entry is marked missing in some rows and otherwise reads once, few, many or a size class.

J gene,clone size,CDR3 length,V gene,D gene,CDR3 protein,CDR3 DNA
TRBJ2-1,-,16,TRBV29-1,TRBD2,CSVMGADSGRYNEQFF,TGCAGCGTGATGGGGGCTGATAGCGGGAGGTACAATGAGCAGTTCTTC
TRBJ1-1,few,12,TRBV11-1,TRBD1,CASSPDRGLAFF,TGTGCCAGCAGCCCGGACAGGGGGCTAGCTTTCTTT
TRBJ2-5,-,15,TRBV7-9,TRBD2,CASSLAAGGLETQYF,TGTGCCAGCAGCTTAGCAGCGGGGGGGCTCGAGACCCAGTACTTC
TRBJ2-3,-,18,TRBV28,TRBD2,CASRFFRDGGGRTDTQYF,TGTGCCAGCAGGTTTTTTCGTGACGGGGGGGGTCGCACAGATACGCAGTATTTT
TRBJ2-5,-,18,TRBV4-1,TRBD2,CASSQVPSGVPQQETQYF,TGCGCCAGCAGCCAAGTTCCTAGCGGGGTGCCCCAACAAGAGACCCAGTACTTC
TRBJ2-5,-,13,TRBV10-3,-,CAIRNHTQETQYF,TGTGCCATCAGAAACCACACCCAAGAGACCCAGTACTTC
TRBJ2-1,few,14,TRBV7-6,-,CASSSGLGGNEQFF,TGTGCCAGCAGCTCAGGACTAGGGGGCAATGAGCAGTTCTTC
TRBJ2-3,few,15,TRBV6-5,TRBD2,CASSTSGSAADTQYF,TGTGCCAGCAGTACTAGCGGGAGTGCGGCAGATACGCAGTATTTT
TRBJ1-1,-,13,TRBV14,-,CASSEITTRTAFF,TGTGCCAGCAGCGAAATCACTACTAGAACGGCTTTCTTT
TRBJ1-1,-,13,TRBV13,-,CASSLPSGTEAFF,TGTGCCAGCAGCTTACCGTCCGGCACTGAAGCTTTCTTT
TRBJ2-1,-,13,TRBV5-4,-,CASSGRAAGEQFF,TGTGCCAGCAGCGGGCGAGCCGCAGGTGAGCAGTTCTTC